This T cell receptor (beta chain) originates from a study of T cell responses to AZD1222 COVID-19 vaccine. Study results and limitations: Vaccine-associated CD4 TCRs ranged over spike, dominating at 160-218 and 743-854.

Repertoires were generated with immunoSEQ multiplex PCR, while TCRdb's copy carries only in-frame clones and drops some. Among 110,000 or so clones listed, roughly 91% were seen once. With regard to this clone: Antigen unknown.

Germline values: CDR1 MNHNS, CDR2 SASEGT. CDR3 length: 14 amino acids. Trimming removed 1 base at V and 4 bases at J, with 10 bases between. The chain links TRBV6-1 to TRBJ1-2; weak D call: TRBD1 (5 bases). Sequencing used peripheral blood, obtained 28 days after the second AZD1222 dose. The origin of this receptor is an adult who received the AZD1222 COVID-19 vaccine. CDR3: CASSEVYGTYGYTF. The CDR3 nucleotides read TGTGCCAGCAGTGAAGTTTACGGGACCTATGGCTACACCTTC.